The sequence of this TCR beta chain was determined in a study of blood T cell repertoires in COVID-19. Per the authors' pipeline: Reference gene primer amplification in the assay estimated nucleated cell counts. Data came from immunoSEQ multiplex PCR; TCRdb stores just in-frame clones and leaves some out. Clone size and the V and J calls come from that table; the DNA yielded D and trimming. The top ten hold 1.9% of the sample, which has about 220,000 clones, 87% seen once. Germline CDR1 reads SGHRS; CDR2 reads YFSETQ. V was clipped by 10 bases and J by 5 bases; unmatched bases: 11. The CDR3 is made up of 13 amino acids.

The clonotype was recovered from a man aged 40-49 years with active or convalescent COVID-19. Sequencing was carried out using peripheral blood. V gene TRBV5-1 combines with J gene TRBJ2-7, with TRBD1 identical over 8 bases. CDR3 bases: TGCGCCCCGACATCCGAGACAGGGGACGAGCAGTACTTC. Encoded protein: CAPTSETGDEQYF.